The 7 T cell receptor beta chains reported below all come from one sample, sequenced in a study of long-term antiretroviral therapy in people with HIV. They ran version v3.0 of the immunoSEQ assay at survey level. TCRdb's table, derived via immunoSEQ multiplex PCR, lists solely in-frame clones and lacks some. The sample yields 11,000 or so clones, around 79% seen once. Sequences were derived from unsorted PBMCs, sampled 0.8 years before starting antiretroviral therapy. The receptors shown here come from a woman between 35 and 50 years old with HIV.

This chain connects TRBV9 to TRBJ2-2; TRBD2 agrees at 15 bases. This CDR3 contains 19 residues. From germline, CDR1 is SGDLS and CDR2 YYNGEE. V shed 0 bases, J shed 1 base, and the junction held 4 bases outside the gene matches. Written as DNA, the CDR3 is TGTGCCAGCAGCGTAGGGGGACTAGCGGGAGGAAAGAACACCGGGGAGCTGTTTTTT. Translated, it gives CASSVGGLAGGKNTGELFF.

The chain links TRBV7-2 to TRBJ1-1, with 7 bases fitting TRBD1. The CDR3 covers 14 residues. J gave up 3 bases and V 2 bases, and 3 bases lay outside the gene matches. Looked up from germline, CDR1 is SGHTA and CDR2 is FQGNSA. The CDR3 DNA reads TGTGCCAGCAGCTTAAGAGACAGGGACACTGAAGCTTTCTTT. It yields the protein CASSLRDRDTEAFF.

This rearrangement joins TRBV13 to TRBJ2-3, with D possibly TRBD2 on 7 matching bases. Germline V gives CDR1 PRHDT, CDR2 FYEKMQ (reference sequence). V dropped 5 bases and J dropped 6 bases, with 21 bases sitting between them. This CDR3 comprises 16 residues. The CDR3 protein is CASSLSGGVPFDTQYF. The CDR3 DNA follows: TGTGCCAGCAGCCTATCGGGGGGCGTCCCCTTCGATACGCAGTATTTT. Combining the CDR3 with reference TRBV13 and TRBJ2-3 gives the whole variable domain AAGVIQSPRHLIKEKRETATLKCYPIPRHDTVYWYQQGPGQDPQFLISFYEKMQSDKGSIPDRFSAQQFSDYHSELNMSSLELGDSALYFCASSLSGGVPFDTQYFGPGTRLTVL.

V is TRBV27 and J is TRBJ2-7; 13 bases agree with TRBD2. V was clipped by 4 bases and J by 3 bases; unmatched bases: 0. The CDR3 contains 14 residues. Germline V gene lookup returns CDR1 MNHEY and CDR2 SMNVEV (reference sequence). The CDR3 protein is CASSWTSGSYEQYF. For the CDR3, the DNA is TGTGCCAGCAGTTGGACTAGCGGGAGCTACGAGCAGTACTTC.

The chain carries TRBV29-1 and TRBJ2-5; TRBD2 agrees at 15 bases. The germline V gene has CDR1 SQVTM and CDR2 ANQGSEA. The ends lost 4 bases at V and 6 bases at J; junction bases unmatched: 12. The CDR3 spans 17 residues. This CDR3 is CSVGAPWTSGRVQTQYF. In nucleotides, the CDR3 is TGCAGCGTTGGGGCCCCCTGGACTAGCGGGAGGGTGCAGACCCAGTACTTC.

This sequence joins TRBV5-1 and TRBJ2-1; D perhaps matches TRBD2 (5 bases). V gave up 4 bases and J gave up 0 bases, with 17 bases separating them. The V gene's germline CDR1 is SGHRS and CDR2 YFSETQ. The CDR3 extends over 17 amino acids. This CDR3 is CASSPAGGPSSYNEQFF. The CDR3 region has the DNA TGCGCCAGCAGCCCGGCGGGTGGGCCAAGCTCCTACAATGAGCAGTTCTTC.

This chain uses TRBV13 with TRBJ2-7, with TRBD2 as a possible D gene (6 bases). Trimming removed 3 bases from V and 3 bases from J, with 12 bases in between. Per germline, CDR1 PRHDT and CDR2 FYEKMQ (reference sequence). This CDR3 is 14 amino acids long. CDR3 nucleotide sequence: TGTGCCAGCAGCTTCGCCGGGAGCAACTACGAGCAGTACTTC. This codes for CASSFAGSNYEQYF. The entire variable domain, with the rest obtained from reference TRBV13 and TRBJ2-7, is as follows: AAGVIQSPRHLIKEKRETATLKCYPIPRHDTVYWYQQGPGQDPQFLISFYEKMQSDKGSIPDRFSAQQFSDYHSELNMSSLELGDSALYFCASSFAGSNYEQYFGPGTRLTVT.